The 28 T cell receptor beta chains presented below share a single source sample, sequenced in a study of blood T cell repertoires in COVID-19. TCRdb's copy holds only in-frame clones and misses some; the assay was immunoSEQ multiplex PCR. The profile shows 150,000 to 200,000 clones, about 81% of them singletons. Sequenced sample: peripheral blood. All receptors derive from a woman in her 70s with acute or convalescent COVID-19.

CDR3 sequence: CASSQDREQPQHF. The CDR3 region has the DNA TGTGCCAGCAGCCAAGATCGCGAACAGCCCCAGCATTTT. J is TRBJ1-5 and V is TRBV3-1 (or the pseudogene TRBV3-2); D ambiguous. CDR3 size: 13 residues. The germline V gene has CDR1 LGHDT and CDR2 YNNKEL (reference sequence). The ends were cut back, 0 bases at V and 7 bases at J, with 7 bases in the middle.

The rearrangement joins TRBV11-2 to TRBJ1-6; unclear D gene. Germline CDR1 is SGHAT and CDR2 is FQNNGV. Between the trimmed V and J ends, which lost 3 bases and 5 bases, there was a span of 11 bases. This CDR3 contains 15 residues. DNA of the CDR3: TGTGCCAGCAGCTTGGGCAATTTGAATAATTCACCCCTCCACTTT. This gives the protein CASSLGNLNNSPLHF.

CDR3: CASSVGGSQGSPLHF. CDR3 DNA: TGTGCCAGCAGCGTAGGGGGCAGCCAGGGTTCACCCCTCCACTTT. V and J are TRBV9 and TRBJ1-6; tentatively, D is TRBD1 (5 bases). The CDR3 spans 15 residues. CDR1 and CDR2 (germline): SGDLS, YYNGEE. Trimming left V 0 bases short and J 9 bases short, with 13 bases between.

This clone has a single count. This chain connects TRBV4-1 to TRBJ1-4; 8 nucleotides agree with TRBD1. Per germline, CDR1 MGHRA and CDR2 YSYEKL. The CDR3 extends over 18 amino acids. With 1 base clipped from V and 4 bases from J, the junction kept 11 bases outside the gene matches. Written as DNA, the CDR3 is TGCGCCAGCAGCCAAGGTTGGACAGGGCAGAGGATTAATGAAAAACTGTTTTTT. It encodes CASSQGWTGQRINEKLFF.

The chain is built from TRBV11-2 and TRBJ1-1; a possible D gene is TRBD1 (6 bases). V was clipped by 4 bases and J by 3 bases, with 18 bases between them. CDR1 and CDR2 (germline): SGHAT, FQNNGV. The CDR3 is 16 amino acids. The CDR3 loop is CASSSSAGVGDTEAFF. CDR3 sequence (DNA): TGTGCCAGCAGCTCCTCGGCAGGGGTTGGTGACACTGAAGCTTTCTTT.

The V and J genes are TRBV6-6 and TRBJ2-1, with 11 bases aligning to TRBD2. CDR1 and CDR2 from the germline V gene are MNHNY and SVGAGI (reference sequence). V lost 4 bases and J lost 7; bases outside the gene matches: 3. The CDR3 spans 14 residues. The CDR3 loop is CASSLLAGVNEQFF. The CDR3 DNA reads TGTGCCAGCAGTTTACTAGCGGGGGTAAATGAGCAGTTCTTC.

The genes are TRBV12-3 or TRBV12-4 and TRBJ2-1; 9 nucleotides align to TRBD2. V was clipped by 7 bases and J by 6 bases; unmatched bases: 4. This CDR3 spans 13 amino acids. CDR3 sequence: CASTSSGTNEQFF. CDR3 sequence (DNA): TGTGCCAGCACGTCTAGCGGGACCAATGAGCAGTTCTTC.

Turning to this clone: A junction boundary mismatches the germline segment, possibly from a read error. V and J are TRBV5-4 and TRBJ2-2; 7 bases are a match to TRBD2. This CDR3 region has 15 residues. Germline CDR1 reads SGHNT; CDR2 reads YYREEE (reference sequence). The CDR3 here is CASSQARELTGELFF. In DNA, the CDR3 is TGTGCCAGCAGCCAAGCGCGGGAGCTCACCGGGGAGCTATTTTTT.

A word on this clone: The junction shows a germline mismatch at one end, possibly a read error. DNA of the CDR3: TGTGCCAGCAGTTTGGTTCCTGGGCCCCCGGACTTC. It encodes CASSLVPGPPDF. The chain recombines TRBV27 with TRBJ2-7; unclear D gene. CDR3 length: 12 residues. Germline-derived CDR1 and CDR2 are MNHEY and SMNVEV (reference sequence).

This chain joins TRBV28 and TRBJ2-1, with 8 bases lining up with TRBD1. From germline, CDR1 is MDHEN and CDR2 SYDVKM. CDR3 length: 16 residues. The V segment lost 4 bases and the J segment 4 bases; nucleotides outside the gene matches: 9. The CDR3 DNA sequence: TGTGCCAGCAGTTCCTTCCAGGGGGCTGCTTACAATGAGCAGTTCTTC. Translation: CASSSFQGAAYNEQFF.

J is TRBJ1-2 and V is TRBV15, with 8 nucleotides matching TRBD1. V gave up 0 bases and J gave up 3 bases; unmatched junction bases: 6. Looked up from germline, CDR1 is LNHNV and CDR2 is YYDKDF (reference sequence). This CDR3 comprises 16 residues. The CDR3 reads CATSRDVSGQDYGYTF. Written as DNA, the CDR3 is TGTGCCACCAGCAGAGATGTTTCGGGACAGGACTATGGCTACACCTTC.

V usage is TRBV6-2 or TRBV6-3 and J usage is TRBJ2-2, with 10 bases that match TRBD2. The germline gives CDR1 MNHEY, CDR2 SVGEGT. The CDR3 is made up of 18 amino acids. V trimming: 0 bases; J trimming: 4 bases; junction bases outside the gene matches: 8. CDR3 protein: CASSYSWASGSPTGELFF. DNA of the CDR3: TGTGCCAGCAGTTACTCTTGGGCTAGCGGGAGTCCCACCGGGGAGCTGTTTTTT.

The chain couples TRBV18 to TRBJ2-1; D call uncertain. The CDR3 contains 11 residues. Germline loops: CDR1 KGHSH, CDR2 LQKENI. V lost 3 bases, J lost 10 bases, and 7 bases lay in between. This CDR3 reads CASSPSLEQFF. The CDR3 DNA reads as TGTGCCAGCTCACCGAGCTTGGAGCAGTTCTTC.

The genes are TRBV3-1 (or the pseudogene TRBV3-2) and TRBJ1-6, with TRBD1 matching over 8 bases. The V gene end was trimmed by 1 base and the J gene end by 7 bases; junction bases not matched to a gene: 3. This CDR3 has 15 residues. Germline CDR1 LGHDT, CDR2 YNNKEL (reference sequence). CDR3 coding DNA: TGTGCCAGCAGCCAAGCACAGGGGGTGAATTCACCCCTCCACTTT. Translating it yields CASSQAQGVNSPLHF.

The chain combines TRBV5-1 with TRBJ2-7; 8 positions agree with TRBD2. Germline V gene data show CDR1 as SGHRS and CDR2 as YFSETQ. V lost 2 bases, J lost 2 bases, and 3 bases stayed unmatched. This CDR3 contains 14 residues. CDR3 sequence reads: CASSLVAGPYEQYF. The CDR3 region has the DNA TGCGCCAGCAGCTTAGTAGCGGGACCCTACGAGCAGTACTTC.

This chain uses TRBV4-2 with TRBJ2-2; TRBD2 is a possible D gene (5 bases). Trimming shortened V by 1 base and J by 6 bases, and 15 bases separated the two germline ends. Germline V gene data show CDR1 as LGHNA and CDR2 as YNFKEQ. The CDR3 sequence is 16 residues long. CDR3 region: CASSQVGGSVPGELFF. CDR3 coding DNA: TGTGCCAGCAGCCAAGTAGGCGGTAGCGTCCCCGGGGAGCTGTTTTTT.

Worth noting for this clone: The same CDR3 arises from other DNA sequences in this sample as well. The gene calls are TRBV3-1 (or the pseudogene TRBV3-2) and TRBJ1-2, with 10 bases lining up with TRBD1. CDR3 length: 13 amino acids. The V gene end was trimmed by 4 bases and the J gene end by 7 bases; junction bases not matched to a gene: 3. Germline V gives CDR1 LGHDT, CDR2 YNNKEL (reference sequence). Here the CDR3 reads CASSPGTGAGYTF. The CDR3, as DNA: TGTGCCAGCAGCCCCGGGACAGGGGCTGGCTACACCTTC.

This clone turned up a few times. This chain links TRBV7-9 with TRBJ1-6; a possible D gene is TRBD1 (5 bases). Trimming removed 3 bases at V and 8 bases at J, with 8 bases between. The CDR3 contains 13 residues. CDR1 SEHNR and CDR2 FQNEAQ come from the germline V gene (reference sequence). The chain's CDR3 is CASSFREDSPLHF. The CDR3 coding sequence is TGTGCCAGCAGCTTCAGGGAGGATTCACCCCTCCACTTT.

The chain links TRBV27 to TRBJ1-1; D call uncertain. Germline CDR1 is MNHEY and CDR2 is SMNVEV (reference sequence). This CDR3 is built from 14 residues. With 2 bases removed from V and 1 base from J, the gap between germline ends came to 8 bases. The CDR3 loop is CASSLAETNTEAFF. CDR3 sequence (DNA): TGTGCCAGCAGTTTAGCGGAGACGAACACTGAAGCTTTCTTT.

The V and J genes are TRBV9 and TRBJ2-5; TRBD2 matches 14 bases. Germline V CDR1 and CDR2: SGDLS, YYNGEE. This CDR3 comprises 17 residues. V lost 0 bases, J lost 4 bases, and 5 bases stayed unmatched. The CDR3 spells CASSVDLGLAGGETQYF. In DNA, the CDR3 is TGTGCCAGCAGCGTAGACCTAGGACTAGCGGGGGGAGAGACCCAGTACTTC.

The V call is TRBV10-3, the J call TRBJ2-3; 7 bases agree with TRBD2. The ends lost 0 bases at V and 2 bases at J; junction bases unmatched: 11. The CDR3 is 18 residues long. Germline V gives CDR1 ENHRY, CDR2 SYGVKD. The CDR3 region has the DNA TGTGCCATCAGTGAGTCGAATCTGCGGGGGACTCCCACAGATACGCAGTATTTT. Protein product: CAISESNLRGTPTDTQYF.

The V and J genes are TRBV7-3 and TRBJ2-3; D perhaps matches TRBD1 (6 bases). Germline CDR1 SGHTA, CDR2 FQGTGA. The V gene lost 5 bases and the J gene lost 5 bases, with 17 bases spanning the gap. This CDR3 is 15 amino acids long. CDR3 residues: CASSRSQGRQDTQYF. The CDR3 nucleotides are TGTGCCAGCAGCCGCTCACAGGGTCGTCAAGATACGCAGTATTTT.

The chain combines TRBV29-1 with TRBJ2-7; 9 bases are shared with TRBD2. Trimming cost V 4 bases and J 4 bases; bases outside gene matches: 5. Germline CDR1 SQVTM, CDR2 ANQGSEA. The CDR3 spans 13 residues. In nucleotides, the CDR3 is TGCAGCGTTGCACCGACTAGCGGTTACGAGCAGTACTTC. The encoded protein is CSVAPTSGYEQYF.

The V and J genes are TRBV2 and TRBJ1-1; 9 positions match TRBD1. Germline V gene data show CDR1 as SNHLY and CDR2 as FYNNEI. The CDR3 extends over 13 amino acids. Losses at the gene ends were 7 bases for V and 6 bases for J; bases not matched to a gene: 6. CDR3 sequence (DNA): TGTGCCAGCACCTGGGACAGGGAAGCTGAAGCTTTCTTT. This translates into CASTWDREAEAFF.

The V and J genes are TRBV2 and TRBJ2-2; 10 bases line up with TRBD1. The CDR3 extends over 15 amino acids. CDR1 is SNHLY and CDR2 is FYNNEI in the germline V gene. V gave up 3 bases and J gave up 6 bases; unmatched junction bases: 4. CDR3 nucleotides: TGTGCCAGCAGTGAGGACAGGGGGGAGGCCGGGGAGCTGTTTTTT. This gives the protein CASSEDRGEAGELFF.

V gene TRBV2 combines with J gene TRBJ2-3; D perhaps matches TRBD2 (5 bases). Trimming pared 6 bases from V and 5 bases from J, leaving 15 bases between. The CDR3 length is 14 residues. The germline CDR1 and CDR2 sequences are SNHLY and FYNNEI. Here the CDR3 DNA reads TGTGCCAGCAGAGGAAGGGAGTTAGTAGATACGCAGTATTTT. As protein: CASRGRELVDTQYF. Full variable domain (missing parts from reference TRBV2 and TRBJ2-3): EPEVTQTPSHQVTQMGQEVILRCVPISNHLYFYWYRQILGQKVEFLVSFYNNEISEKSEIFDDQFSVERPDGSNFTLKIRSTKLEDSAMYFCASRGRELVDTQYFGPGTRLTVL.

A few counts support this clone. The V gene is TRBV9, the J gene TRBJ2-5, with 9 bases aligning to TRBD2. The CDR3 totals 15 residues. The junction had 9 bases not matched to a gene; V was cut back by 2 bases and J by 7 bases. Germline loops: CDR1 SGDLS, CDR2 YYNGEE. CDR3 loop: CASSVAGGPPATQYF. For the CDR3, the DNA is TGTGCCAGCAGCGTCGCGGGGGGGCCTCCAGCGACCCAGTACTTC.

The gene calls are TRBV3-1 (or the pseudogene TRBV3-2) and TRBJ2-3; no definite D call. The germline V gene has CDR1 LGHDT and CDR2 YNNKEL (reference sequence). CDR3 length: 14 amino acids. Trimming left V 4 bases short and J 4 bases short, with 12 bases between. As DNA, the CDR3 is TGTGCCAGCAGCCCGTTATTAGGAGCAGATACGCAGTATTTT. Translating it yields CASSPLLGADTQYF.